This TCR beta chain was identified in a study of Graves' ophthalmopathy and Graves' hyperthyroidism. RNA transcripts were the source from which TCR beta CDR3 regions were amplified. RT-PCR was first run with HTBI primers, then multiplex PCR in a second round. In TCRdb, the multiplex PCR reads were re-called with MiXCR into one record per CDR3 protein. Of roughly 380,000 distinct CDR3 sequences listed, 15% to 19% are singletons. This clonotype was found many times. What it binds is not known. Study-level findings and limits: The model achieved approximately 71% sensitivity and less than 75% specificity for ophthalmopathy progression.

Germline CDR1 is SGHVS and CDR2 is FNYEAQ. This CDR3 has 15 residues. V dropped 1 base and J dropped 4 bases, with 10 bases sitting between them. This TCR came from a woman aged 18-35 years with stable Graves' hyperthyroidism. The sequenced material came from peripheral blood. This chain links TRBV7-6 with TRBJ2-2; the D is unclear. The CDR3 DNA reads TGTGCCAGCAGCTTAGGGGTTGTAGGCACCGGGGAGCTGTTTTTT. It yields the protein CASSLGVVGTGELFF.